This TCR beta chain emerged from a study of T cells in localized non-small cell lung cancer. As for this clone: Its antigen is unknown.

Study observations and caveats: Appearances in adjacent lung were noted for a median approximately 52 of the top 100 tumor clones.

Only in-frame clones appear in the TCRdb table, and some are missing; sequencing was by immunoSEQ multiplex PCR. The sample gives 40,000 to 55,000 clones, 81% of which show up once; roughly 17% is in the top ten. V lost 0 bases and J 1 base, leaving 8 bases between the germline ends. Germline V gene sequence: CDR1 SGDLS, CDR2 YYNGEE. This CDR3 comprises 14 residues. The sequence was obtained from a man aged 40 to 70 with stage III lung adenocarcinoma. The rearrangement links TRBV9 to TRBJ2-7; D unresolved. Material: peripheral blood mononuclear cells, obtained before any cancer treatment. CDR3 amino acids: CASSVASSSYEQYF. The CDR3 DNA reads TGTGCCAGCAGCGTAGCATCCTCGTCCTACGAGCAGTACTTC.